What follows are 21 T cell receptor beta chains derived from one specimen sequenced in a study of T cell responses to AZD1222 COVID-19 vaccine. The data were produced by immunoSEQ multiplex PCR, yet TCRdb's version contains in-frame clones alone and is incomplete. Altogether 65,000 to 90,000 clones are present, about 90% being singletons, with the ten largest covering 7%. Sequencing was performed on peripheral blood, taken on day 0 of AZD1222 vaccination. The receptors derive from an adult in good health.

J is TRBJ1-5 and V is TRBV3-1 (or the pseudogene TRBV3-2); a possible D gene is TRBD1 (5 bases). The germline CDR1 and CDR2 sequences are LGHDT and YNNKEL (reference sequence). Trimming took off 2 bases at V and 2 bases at J, with 13 bases between the two ends. CDR3 length: 16 amino acids. CDR3 in DNA: TGTGCCAGCAGCCAACGGGGGGGAGAGGGCAATCAGCCCCAGCATTTT. It encodes CASSQRGGEGNQPQHF.

The V gene is TRBV5-1, the J gene TRBJ2-7, with D hard to call. This CDR3 is built from 16 residues. CDR1 and CDR2 from the germline V gene are SGHRS and YFSETQ. The V end lost 4 bases, the J end lost 1 base, and 18 bases lay between the germline ends. The CDR3 protein is CASSPKGSPGSYEQYF. DNA of the CDR3: TGCGCCAGCAGCCCCAAGGGATCCCCTGGGTCCTACGAGCAGTACTTC.

This chain uses TRBV5-6 with TRBJ1-2, with 8 bases that match TRBD1. The CDR3 is made up of 15 amino acids. Losses at the gene ends were 0 bases for V and 2 bases for J; bases not matched to a gene: 3. Germline V gives CDR1 SGHDT, CDR2 YYEEEE. CDR3 bases: TGTGCCAGCAGCTTGGGGACAGGGAGAAACTATGGCTACACCTTC. Translating gives CASSLGTGRNYGYTF.

The V gene is TRBV5-6, the J gene TRBJ2-2; D remains ambiguous. With 2 bases removed from V and 6 bases from J, the gap between germline ends came to 5 bases. Germline V CDR1 and CDR2: SGHDT, YYEEEE. This CDR3 has 12 residues. The CDR3, as DNA: TGTGCCAGCAGCTTTGGTGCCGGGGAGCTGTTTTTT. Its translation is CASSFGAGELFF.

This clone was picked up one time. This chain uses TRBV5-1 with TRBJ2-7, with a tentative D call TRBD2 (9 bases). Germline CDR1 reads SGHRS; CDR2 reads YFSETQ. Trimming removed 4 bases at V and 7 bases at J, with 24 bases between. The CDR3 contains 16 residues. The CDR3 here is CASSQQGALAGKEQYF. CDR3 DNA sequence: TGCGCCAGCAGCCAGCAGGGGGCCCTAGCGGGGAAGGAGCAGTACTTC.

The rearrangement uses TRBV5-8 and TRBJ2-3; 12 nucleotides line up with TRBD2. CDR3 length: 18 amino acids. Per germline, CDR1 SGHTS and CDR2 YDEGEE. The V gene end was trimmed by 4 bases and the J gene end by 3 bases; junction bases not matched to a gene: 12. CDR3 sequence: CASSQTKTSGSFTDTQYF. The CDR3 DNA sequence: TGTGCCAGCAGCCAAACCAAGACTAGCGGGAGCTTTACAGATACGCAGTATTTT.

The J gene is TRBJ1-2, the V gene TRBV19; 9 positions match TRBD1. Trimming took 7 bases from V and 3 from J; bases not matched to a gene: 3. Germline V CDR1 and CDR2: LNHDA, SQIVND (reference sequence). This CDR3 has 13 amino acids. CDR3 residues: CASTRQGDYGYTF. The CDR3 nucleotides read TGTGCCAGTACCAGACAGGGGGACTATGGCTACACCTTC.

This rearrangement joins TRBV10-3 to TRBJ2-3; 8 bases map to TRBD2. V trimming: 7 bases; J trimming: 3 bases; junction bases outside the gene matches: 6. This CDR3 is built from 14 residues. Germline V CDR1 and CDR2: ENHRY, SYGVKD. CDR3 region: CAIKNSGATDTQYF. In DNA, the CDR3 is TGTGCCATCAAAAATAGCGGGGCTACAGATACGCAGTATTTT.

CDR3 in amino acids: CASSPDRVDYGYTF. The CDR3, as DNA: TGTGCCAGTAGTCCGGACAGGGTCGACTATGGCTACACCTTC. The V and J genes are TRBV19 and TRBJ1-2, with 8 bases identical to TRBD1. CDR1 is LNHDA, CDR2 SQIVND, per germline (reference sequence). CDR3 length equals 14 residues. J gave up 3 bases and V 5 bases, and 5 bases lay outside the gene matches.

The J gene is TRBJ2-1, the V gene TRBV12-5; D is unresolved. Deletions cut 6 bases from V and 0 bases from J, with 12 bases between. Germline V CDR1 and CDR2: LGHNT, FRNRAP. The CDR3 runs to 15 residues. CDR3 bases: TGTGCTAGTGGCAAAACTGGCAGCTCCTACAATGAGCAGTTCTTC. Translation: CASGKTGSSYNEQFF.

This chain joins TRBV7-2 and TRBJ1-2, with 11 bases identical to TRBD1. Per the germline V gene, CDR1 is SGHTA and CDR2 is FQGNSA. The CDR3 has 16 residues. V lost 6 bases, J lost 3 bases, and 9 bases stayed unmatched. This CDR3 is CASRRTGGRTDYGYTF. CDR3 nucleotide sequence: TGTGCCAGCAGGCGGACAGGGGGCCGCACGGACTATGGCTACACCTTC. Complete variable domain (other parts from reference TRBV7-2 and TRBJ1-2): GAGVSQSPSNKVTEKGKDVELRCDPISGHTALYWYRQSLGQGLEFLIYFQGNSAPDKSGLPSDRFSAERTGGSVSTLTIQRTQQEDSAVYLCASRRTGGRTDYGYTFGSGTRLTVV.

The chain couples TRBV11-3 to TRBJ2-7; 8 bases fit TRBD1. CDR1 is SGHNT, CDR2 YENEEA, per germline. CDR3 length equals 14 residues. Germline trimming cut 5 bases from V and 6 bases from J; bases unmatched to any gene: 9. In DNA, the CDR3 is TGTGCCAGCAGCCTGGGGACAGGAGCCACCGAGCAGTACTTC. Its protein product is CASSLGTGATEQYF.

This clone was counted a single time. The chain recombines TRBV3-1 (or the pseudogene TRBV3-2) with TRBJ1-1, with 7 bases fitting TRBD1. The V gene end was trimmed by 4 bases and the J gene end by 0 bases; junction bases not matched to a gene: 2. This CDR3 contains 14 residues. The germline V gene has CDR1 LGHDT and CDR2 YNNKEL (reference sequence). The CDR3 region is CASSPTGLNTEAFF. The CDR3 region has the DNA TGTGCCAGCAGCCCGACAGGGCTGAACACTGAAGCTTTCTTT.

This clone was seen only once. The V call is TRBV21-1, the J call TRBJ2-7; TRBD2, the D gene given by the table, was not confirmed from the DNA. TRBV21-1 is an annotated pseudogene. The CDR3 consists of 14 residues. The CDR3 sequence is CASSKNRGSYEQYF. CDR3 in DNA: TGTGCCAGCAGCAAAAATCGGGGGAGCTACGAGCAGTACTTC.

Here the CDR3 reads CASSPSHSGETQYF. The CDR3 nucleotides read TGTGCCAGTAGTCCGTCTCACTCTGGCGAGACCCAGTACTTC. The chain recombines TRBV19 with TRBJ2-5; no definite D call. Germline V gene data show CDR1 as LNHDA and CDR2 as SQIVND (reference sequence). The V end was cut by 5 bases, the J end by 5 bases, with 15 bases between. The CDR3 is made up of 14 amino acids.

V is TRBV15 and J is TRBJ1-6; possible D gene TRBD1, 6 bases. The CDR3 runs 15 residues. Germline-derived CDR1 and CDR2 are LNHNV and YYDKDF (reference sequence). Trimming stripped 3 bases from V and 4 bases from J, with 10 bases between. The CDR3 region is CATSSDRFYNSPLHF. The CDR3 nucleotides are TGTGCCACCAGCAGCGACAGGTTTTATAATTCACCCCTCCACTTT.

This clone turned up a few times. The chain uses TRBV4-3 and TRBJ1-6; D unclear. The germline V gene encodes CDR1 LGHNA and CDR2 YSLEER. The CDR3 has 16 residues. V gave up 2 bases and J gave up 4 bases, with 12 bases separating them. DNA of the CDR3: TGCGCCAGCAGCCAATATTACGGCTTATATAATTCACCCCTCCACTTT. Translating gives CASSQYYGLYNSPLHF.

The chain links TRBV3-1 (or the pseudogene TRBV3-2) to TRBJ1-1; a weak D match, TRBD1 (5 bases). This CDR3 region has 12 residues. V lost 2 bases, J lost 4 bases, and 5 bases lay in between. Germline loops: CDR1 LGHDT, CDR2 YNNKEL (reference sequence). The CDR3 region is CASSQQGTEAFF. The CDR3, as DNA: TGTGCCAGCAGCCAACAGGGCACTGAAGCTTTCTTT.

The V and J genes are TRBV28 and TRBJ1-5; D possibly corresponds to TRBD1 (6 bases). Trimming removed 4 bases at V and 6 bases at J, with 7 bases between. The CDR3 length is 12 residues. Germline CDR1 is MDHEN and CDR2 is SYDVKM. CDR3 residues: CASSSGVQPQHF. The CDR3 nucleotides are TGTGCCAGCAGTTCAGGGGTTCAGCCCCAGCATTTT.

The J gene is TRBJ1-4, the V gene TRBV28, with D possibly TRBD1 on 5 matching bases. This CDR3 region has 13 residues. CDR1 and CDR2 from the germline V gene are MDHEN and SYDVKM. V lost 4 bases, J lost 8 bases, and 11 bases lay in between. The CDR3 nucleotides are TGTGCCAGCAGTTGGGGACGGACCGAAAAACTGTTTTTT. Protein product: CASSWGRTEKLFF.

This clone appeared a single time. The V call is TRBV11-2, the J call TRBJ2-7; D remains ambiguous. This CDR3 region has 16 residues. Germline CDR1 SGHAT, CDR2 FQNNGV. Trimming shortened V by 5 bases and J by 0 bases, and 17 bases separated the two germline ends. CDR3 protein: CASSRLPRVSSYEQYF. CDR3 nucleotides: TGTGCCAGCAGCCGGTTACCAAGGGTGAGCTCCTACGAGCAGTACTTC.